The clone carrying this T cell receptor (beta chain) was seen at least ten times. Its antigen remains unknown. The entry originates in a study of breast tumors, draining lymph nodes, adjacent tissues. The study's findings and limits: Compared with basal-like, luminal-like tumors shared significantly more repertoire with nontumor tissue. The lymph node origin of tumor T cells was framed as consistent with a hypothesis, not demonstrated.

The lymph nodes were axillary draining lymph nodes from breast cancer patients. One entry per CDR3 protein results from TCRdb running MiXCR on the multiplex PCR reads. The table includes about 130,000 distinct CDR3 sequences, 15% to 20% detected once. The CDR3 totals 13 residues. The V segment lost 5 bases and the J segment 8 bases; nucleotides outside the gene matches: 6. Germline-derived CDR1 and CDR2 are SGHTA and FQGNSA. What was sequenced was axillary lymph node tissue. This chain joins TRBV7-2 and TRBJ1-3, with 7 bases that match TRBD1. The TCR comes from a female donor with breast cancer. Some clones in this sample may be carry-over from other donors' samples. The CDR3 DNA reads as TGTGCCAGCAGCCTGACAGGGCTAGACACCATATATTTT. This translates into CASSLTGLDTIYF.